Below are 8 T cell receptor beta chains sequenced from a single sample in a study of OX40 agonist ivuxolimab in advanced cancers. Assay: immunoSEQ multiplex PCR; the TCRdb copy retains only in-frame clones and omits some. The sample records about 83,000 clones, around four fifths being singletons. The specimen comprised CD4+ or CD8+ T cells sorted from blood, sampled in a trial of the OX40 agonist ivuxolimab. The receptors were gathered from an adult with an advanced solid tumor such as melanoma, head and neck, liver or kidney cancer.

This clone has a handful of counts. This rearrangement joins TRBV6-1 to TRBJ1-6; D perhaps matches TRBD1 (5 bases). This CDR3 spans 13 amino acids. Germline V CDR1 and CDR2: MNHNS, SASEGT. The V end lost 5 bases, the J end lost 8 bases, and 10 bases lay between the germline ends. As DNA, the CDR3 is TGTGCCAGCAGTTGGGACGGTTATTCACCCCTCCACTTT. Amino acids: CASSWDGYSPLHF.

The rearrangement joins TRBV7-9 to TRBJ2-7; TRBD1 or TRBD2 may be the D gene (5 bases each). V was clipped by 5 bases and J by 4 bases, with 27 bases between them. This CDR3 is 18 amino acids long. Germline V gene sequence: CDR1 SEHNR, CDR2 FQNEAQ (reference sequence). The CDR3 DNA sequence: TGTGCCAGCAGCCCAGGCCTGTGGGTCGGGACCGACCCTTACGAGCAGTACTTC. It is translated as CASSPGLWVGTDPYEQYF. Full variable domain (outside the CDR3, taken from reference TRBV7-9 and TRBJ2-7): DTGVSQNPRHKITKRGQNVTFRCDPISEHNRLYWYRQTLGQGPEFLTYFQNEAQLEKSRLLSDRFSAERPKGSFSTLEIQRTEQGDSAMYLCASSPGLWVGTDPYEQYFGPGTRLTVT.

The chain employs TRBV19 and TRBJ2-6; D not certain. Germline V lookup: CDR1 LNHDA, CDR2 SQIVND (reference sequence). Trimming pared 4 bases from V and 4 bases from J, leaving 14 bases between. This CDR3 has 16 residues. The CDR3 loop is CASSKGLRSGANVLTF. The DNA for the CDR3 is TGTGCCAGTAGTAAGGGCCTACGCTCAGGGGCCAACGTCCTGACTTTC.

The J gene is TRBJ2-5, the V gene TRBV7-6, with D maybe TRBD2 (6 bases). With 5 bases removed from V and 1 base from J, the gap between germline ends came to 11 bases. This CDR3 has 14 residues. Germline CDR1 reads SGHVS; CDR2 reads FNYEAQ. The CDR3 nucleotides read TGTGCCAGCAGCCCCCGGGGGTTCCAAGAGACCCAGTACTTC. Translated, it gives CASSPRGFQETQYF.

This chain joins TRBV10-2 and TRBJ2-5; TRBD2 agrees at 12 bases. The CDR3 sequence is 15 residues long. Germline CDR1 and CDR2: WSHSY and SAAADI. Trimming cost V 6 bases and J 1 base; bases outside gene matches: 3. The CDR3 spells CASSLAGGLQETQYF. CDR3 bases: TGCGCCAGCAGCCTAGCGGGGGGGCTCCAAGAGACCCAGTACTTC.

V and J are TRBV7-3 and TRBJ2-6, with a weak D call TRBD2 (5 bases). The ends were cut back, 4 bases at V and 0 bases at J, with 10 bases in the middle. CDR3 length: 16 amino acids. Per germline, CDR1 SGHTA and CDR2 FQGTGA. The CDR3 nucleotides are TGTGCCAGCAGCTCGTCGGCGGGCTCTGGGGCCAACGTCCTGACTTTC. Encoded protein: CASSSSAGSGANVLTF.

The V and J genes are TRBV5-1 and TRBJ2-7; 7 bases are shared with TRBD1. Trimming cost V 4 bases and J 6 bases; bases outside gene matches: 13. The CDR3 covers 15 residues. CDR1 and CDR2 from the germline V gene are SGHRS and YFSETQ. The CDR3 loop reads CASSRTDRPPFEQYF. CDR3 DNA: TGCGCCAGCAGCCGGACGGACAGGCCCCCTTTCGAGCAGTACTTC. The variable domain in full, with the rest retrieved from reference TRBV5-1 and TRBJ2-7, is KAGVTQTPRYLIKTRGQQVTLSCSPISGHRSVSWYQQTPGQGLQFLFEYFSETQRNKGNFPGRFSGRQFSNSRSEMNVSTLELGDSALYLCASSRTDRPPFEQYFGPGTRLTVT.

The chain is built from TRBV11-3 and TRBJ2-1, with 10 bases lining up with TRBD2. Germline CDR1 is SGHNT and CDR2 is YENEEA. The CDR3 is 15 residues long. V lost 3 bases, J lost 4 bases, and 3 bases stayed unmatched. CDR3 in DNA: TGTGCCAGCAGCTTTAGCGGGGGGCTGTACAATGAGCAGTTCTTC. Residues: CASSFSGGLYNEQFF.